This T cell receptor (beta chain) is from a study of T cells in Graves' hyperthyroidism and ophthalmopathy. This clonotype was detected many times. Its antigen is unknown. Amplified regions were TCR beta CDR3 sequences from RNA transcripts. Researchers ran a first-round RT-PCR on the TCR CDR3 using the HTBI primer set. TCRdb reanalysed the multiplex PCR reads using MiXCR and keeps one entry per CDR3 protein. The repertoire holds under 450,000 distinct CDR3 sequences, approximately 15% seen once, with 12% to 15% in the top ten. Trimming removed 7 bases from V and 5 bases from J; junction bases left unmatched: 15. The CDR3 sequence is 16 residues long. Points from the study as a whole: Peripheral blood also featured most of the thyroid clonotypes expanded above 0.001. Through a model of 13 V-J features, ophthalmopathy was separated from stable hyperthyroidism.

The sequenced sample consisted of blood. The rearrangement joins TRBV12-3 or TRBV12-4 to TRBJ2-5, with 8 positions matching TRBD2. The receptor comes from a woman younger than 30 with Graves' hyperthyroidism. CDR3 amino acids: CASTMGGSGVGETQYF. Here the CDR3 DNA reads TGTGCCAGCACCATGGGAGGTAGCGGGGTCGGGGAGACCCAGTACTTC.